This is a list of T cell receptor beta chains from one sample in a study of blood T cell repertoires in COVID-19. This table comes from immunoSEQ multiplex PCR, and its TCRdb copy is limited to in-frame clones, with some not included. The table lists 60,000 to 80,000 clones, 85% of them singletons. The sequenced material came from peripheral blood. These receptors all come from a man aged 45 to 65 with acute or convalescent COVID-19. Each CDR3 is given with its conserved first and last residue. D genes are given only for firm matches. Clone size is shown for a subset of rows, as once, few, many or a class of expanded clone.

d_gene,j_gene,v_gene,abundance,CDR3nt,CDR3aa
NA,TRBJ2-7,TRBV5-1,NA,TGCGCCAGCAGCTTATTACAGGGCAGCACGGCCGAGCAGTACTTC,CASSLLQGSTAEQYF
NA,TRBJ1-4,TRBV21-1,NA,TGTGCCAGCAGCACCCTGACAGGGATCAGGGAAAAACTGTTTTTT,CASSTLTGIREKLFF
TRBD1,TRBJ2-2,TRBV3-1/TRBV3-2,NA,TGTGCCAGCAGCAACACAGGGGTGGGCGGGGAGCTGTTTTTT,CASSNTGVGGELFF
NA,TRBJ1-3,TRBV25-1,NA,TGTGCCAGCAGTGAAAGTGCCGAGGGCTCTGGAAACACCATATATTTT,CASSESAEGSGNTIYF
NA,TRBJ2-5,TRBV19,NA,TGTGCCAGTAGTATCCCACACCGACAAGAGACCCAGTACTTC,CASSIPHRQETQYF
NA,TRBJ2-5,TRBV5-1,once,TGCGCCAGCAGCCGGCTACAGGGTCGGGAGACCCAGTACTTC,CASSRLQGRETQYF
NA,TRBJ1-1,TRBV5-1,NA,TGCGCCAGCAGCTTGGTAGTGAGCACTGAAGCTTTCTTT,CASSLVVSTEAFF
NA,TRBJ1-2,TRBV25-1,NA,TGTGCCAGCAGTGAAACATCATATGGCTACACCTTC,CASSETSYGYTF
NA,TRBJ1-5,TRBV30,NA,TGTGCCTGGAGTGTTCCCCCTAATCAGCCCCAGCATTTT,CAWSVPPNQPQHF
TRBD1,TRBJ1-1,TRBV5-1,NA,TGCGCCAGCAGCCCTGACGACAGGGGGCTAACTGAAGCTTTCTTT,CASSPDDRGLTEAFF
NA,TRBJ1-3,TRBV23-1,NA,TGCGCCAGCGTAAACTCAGGGGAAGGCTCTGGAAACACCATATATTTT,CASVNSGEGSGNTIYF
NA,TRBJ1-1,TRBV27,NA,TGTGCCAGCAAGGAAGGGGTGAACACTGAAGCTTTCTTT,CASKEGVNTEAFF
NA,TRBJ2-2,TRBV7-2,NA,TGTGCCAGCAGCTTAGACGGGGGGCTCGCTGGGGAGCTGTTTTTT,CASSLDGGLAGELFF
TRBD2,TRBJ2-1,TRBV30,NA,TGTGCCTGGAAGGTTTTGGAACTAGCGGGGGACAATGAGCAGTTCTTC,CAWKVLELAGDNEQFF
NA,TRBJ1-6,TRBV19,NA,TGTGCCAGTAGCCGAAGGGGCCCTAATTCACCCCTCCACTTT,CASSRRGPNSPLHF
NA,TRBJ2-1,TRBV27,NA,TGTGCCAGCAGCCCGGTTACATTCGAGGACAATGAGCAGTTCTTC,CASSPVTFEDNEQFF
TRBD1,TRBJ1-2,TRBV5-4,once,TGTGCCAGCAGCGGGGACAGGGGACCGTCTCGCCGGGATGGCTACATCTTC,CASSGDRGPSRRDGYIF
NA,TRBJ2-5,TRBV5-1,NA,TGCGCCAGCAGCTTGTATCGGGAAGGGATGGAGACCCAGTACTTC,CASSLYREGMETQYF
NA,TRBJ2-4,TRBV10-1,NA,TGCGCCAGCAGACCCAGATTAGGAGAGGGCATTCAGTACTTC,CASRPRLGEGIQYF
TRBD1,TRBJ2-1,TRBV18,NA,TGTGCCAGCTCACCTTCCGACAGGGTTTACTACAATGAGCAGTTCTTC,CASSPSDRVYYNEQFF
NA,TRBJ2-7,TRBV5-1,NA,TGCGCCAGCAGCTTGGAGACAGCTTACGAGCAGTACTTC,CASSLETAYEQYF
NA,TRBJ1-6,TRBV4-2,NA,TGTGCCAGCAGCCAATTCGAGAATTCACCCCTCCACTTT,CASSQFENSPLHF
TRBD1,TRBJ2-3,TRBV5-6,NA,TGTGCCAGCAGCAGGCCGGGACAGGGAGTGACAGATACGCAGTATTTT,CASSRPGQGVTDTQYF
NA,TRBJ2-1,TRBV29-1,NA,TGCAGCGTTGAGAGAACCCCTCGACTTTACAATGAGCAGTTCTTC,CSVERTPRLYNEQFF
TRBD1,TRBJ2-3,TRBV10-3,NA,TGTGCCATCAGACCAGGGACAGGGGGCGCGGCCGATACGCAGTATTTT,CAIRPGTGGAADTQYF
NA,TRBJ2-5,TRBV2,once,TGTGCCAGCCAGGGTGACAGGATCCAAGAGACCCAGTACTTC,CASQGDRIQETQYF
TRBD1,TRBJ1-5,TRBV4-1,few,TGCGCCAGCAGCCACGCCGACAGGGGGAATCAGCCCCAGCATTTT,CASSHADRGNQPQHF
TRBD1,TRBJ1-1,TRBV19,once,TGTGCCAGTAGCAAGACAGGGGGTAGCATGAACACTGAAGCTTTCTTT,CASSKTGGSMNTEAFF